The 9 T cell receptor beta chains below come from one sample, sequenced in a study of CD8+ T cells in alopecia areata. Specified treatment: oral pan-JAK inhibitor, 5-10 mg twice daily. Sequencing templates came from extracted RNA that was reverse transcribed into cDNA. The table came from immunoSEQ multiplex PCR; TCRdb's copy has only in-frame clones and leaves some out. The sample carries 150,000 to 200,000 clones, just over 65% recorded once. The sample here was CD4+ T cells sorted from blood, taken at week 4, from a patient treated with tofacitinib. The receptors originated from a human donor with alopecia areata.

CDR3 sequence reads: CAWKTQGGDEQYF. The CDR3 region has the DNA TGTGCCTGGAAGACCCAGGGTGGAGACGAGCAGTACTTC. The chain links TRBV30 to TRBJ2-7; possibly TRBD1 for D (5 bases). The CDR3 length is 13 residues. Looked up from germline, CDR1 is GTSNPN and CDR2 is SVGIG (reference sequence). Trimming removed 4 bases at V and 5 bases at J, with 15 bases between.

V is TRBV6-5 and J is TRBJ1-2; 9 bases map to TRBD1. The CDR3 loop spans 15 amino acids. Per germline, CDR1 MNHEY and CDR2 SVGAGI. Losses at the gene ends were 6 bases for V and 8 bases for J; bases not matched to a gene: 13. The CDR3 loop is CASSPRGQGVEGYTF. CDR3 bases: TGTGCCAGCAGCCCGAGGGGACAGGGAGTGGAGGGCTACACCTTC.

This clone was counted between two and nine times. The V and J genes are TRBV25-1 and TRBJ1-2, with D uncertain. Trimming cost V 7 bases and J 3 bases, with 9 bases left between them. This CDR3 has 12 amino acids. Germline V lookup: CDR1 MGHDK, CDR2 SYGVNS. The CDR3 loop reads CASMGSYYGYTF. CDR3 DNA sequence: TGTGCCAGCATGGGCTCCTACTATGGCTACACCTTC.

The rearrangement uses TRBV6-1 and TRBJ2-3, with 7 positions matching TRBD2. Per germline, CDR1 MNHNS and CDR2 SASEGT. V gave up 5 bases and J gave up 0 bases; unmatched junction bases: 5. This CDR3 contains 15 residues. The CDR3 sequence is CASSNLAGSTDTQYF. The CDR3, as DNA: TGTGCCAGCAGTAACTTAGCGGGTAGCACAGATACGCAGTATTTT.

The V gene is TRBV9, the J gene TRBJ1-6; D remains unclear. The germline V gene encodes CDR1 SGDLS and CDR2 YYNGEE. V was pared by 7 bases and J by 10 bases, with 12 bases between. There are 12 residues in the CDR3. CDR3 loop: CASPAAASPLHF. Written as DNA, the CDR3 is TGTGCCAGCCCCGCAGCGGCATCACCCCTCCACTTT. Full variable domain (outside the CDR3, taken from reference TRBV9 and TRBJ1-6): DSGVTQTPKHLITATGQRVTLRCSPRSGDLSVYWYQQSLDQGLQFLIQYYNGEERAKGNILERFSAQQFPDLHSELNLSSLELGDSALYFCASPAAASPLHFGNGTRLTVT.

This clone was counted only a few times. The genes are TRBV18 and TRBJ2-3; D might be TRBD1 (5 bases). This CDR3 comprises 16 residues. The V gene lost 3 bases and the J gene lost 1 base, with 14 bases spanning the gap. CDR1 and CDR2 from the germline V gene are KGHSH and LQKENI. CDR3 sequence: CASSPMGQGGTDTQYF. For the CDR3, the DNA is TGTGCCAGCTCACCTATGGGTCAAGGGGGCACAGATACGCAGTATTTT.

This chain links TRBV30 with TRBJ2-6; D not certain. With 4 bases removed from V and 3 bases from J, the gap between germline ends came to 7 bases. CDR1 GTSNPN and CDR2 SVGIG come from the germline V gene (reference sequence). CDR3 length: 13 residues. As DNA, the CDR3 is TGTGCCTGGACCGGTCTTGGGGCCAACGTCCTGACTTTC. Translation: CAWTGLGANVLTF.

The CDR3 region has the DNA TGCAGCGTTAGCGACAGGGGTCATCAGCCCCAGCATTTT. Translating gives CSVSDRGHQPQHF. This chain joins TRBV29-1 and TRBJ1-5; TRBD1 matches at 8 bases. This CDR3 spans 13 amino acids. The germline gives CDR1 SQVTM, CDR2 ANQGSEA. V lost 5 bases and J lost 5; bases outside the gene matches: 5.

The CDR3 sequence: CASSLAQNTGGYGYTF. The CDR3 DNA follows: TGTGCCAGCAGCTTGGCTCAGAACACGGGCGGCTATGGCTACACCTTC. This sequence joins TRBV5-4 and TRBJ1-2; no clear D. CDR3 size: 16 residues. Germline V CDR1 and CDR2: SGHNT, YYREEE (reference sequence). The V end was cut by 0 bases, the J end by 4 bases, with 16 bases between.